Presented here are 3 T cell receptor beta chains from one specimen sequenced in a study of blood T cell repertoires in COVID-19. TCRdb keeps only in-frame clones here, not all; method: immunoSEQ multiplex PCR. The data show around 280,000 clones, approximately 88% seen once. Sequencing was carried out using PBMCs or T cells enriched from blood (not recorded which). Receptors were obtained from a woman in her 40s who had recovered from COVID-19.

The CDR3 coding sequence is TGTGCCAGCAGCCGGGGACTAGCGGACAATGAGCAGTTCTTC. The encoded protein is CASSRGLADNEQFF. This chain connects TRBV11-2 to TRBJ2-1, with 11 bases that match TRBD2. J was trimmed by 5 bases and V by 5 bases; bases with no gene match: 2. Germline V gene lookup returns CDR1 SGHAT and CDR2 FQNNGV. The CDR3 consists of 14 residues.

The rearrangement joins TRBV9 to TRBJ1-5, with D uncertain. From germline, CDR1 is SGDLS and CDR2 YYNGEE. The V end lost 0 bases, the J end lost 6 bases, and 10 bases lay between the germline ends. CDR3 length: 14 residues. CDR3 sequence reads: CASSVEPESQPQHF. The CDR3 DNA reads TGTGCCAGCAGCGTAGAACCTGAGAGTCAGCCCCAGCATTTT. Full variable domain (remainder filled in from reference TRBV9 and TRBJ1-5): DSGVTQTPKHLITATGQRVTLRCSPRSGDLSVYWYQQSLDQGLQFLIQYYNGEERAKGNILERFSAQQFPDLHSELNLSSLELGDSALYFCASSVEPESQPQHFGDGTRLSIL.

The chain is built from TRBV7-9 and TRBJ1-6, with unresolved D. V was shortened by 5 bases and J by 10 bases, with 12 bases between the two germline ends. There are 13 residues in the CDR3. The V gene's germline CDR1 is SEHNR and CDR2 FQNEAQ (reference sequence). Here the CDR3 DNA reads TGTGCCAGCAGCGATAACGGGGTCTCACCCCTCCACTTT. Amino acid sequence: CASSDNGVSPLHF.